Included here is one T cell receptor (beta chain) sequence, with context. The data derive from a study of blood T cell repertoires in COVID-19. In the study overall: PBMCs, B-cell-depleted T cells, or T cells provided the cDNA or gDNA that made up the material.

The length of the CDR3 is 15 residues. The germline V gene has CDR1 MGHRA and CDR2 YSYEKL. Trimming took 3 bases from V and 4 from J; bases not matched to a gene: 7. In the original workflow: From reference gene primer amplification, estimates of nucleated cell counts were derived. TCRdb's copy holds only in-frame clones and misses some; the assay was immunoSEQ multiplex PCR. The D gene and trimming were derived from the DNA, and the V and J assignments and clone size from that table. The table shows tens of thousands of clones, with about 75% occurring only once. The sequence derives from a man aged 45-65 years with active or convalescent COVID-19. Sequenced input: peripheral blood. J is TRBJ1-2 and V is TRBV4-1; 8 nucleotides match TRBD1. CDR3 sequence reads: CASSQDRVQSYGYTF. As DNA, the CDR3 is TGCGCCAGCAGCCAGGACAGGGTTCAATCCTATGGCTACACCTTC.